The 26 T cell receptor beta chains below all came from one sample that was sequenced in a study of tissue T cells after allogeneic stem cell transplantation. The protocol was immunoSEQ multiplex PCR, while the TCRdb copy is restricted to in-frame clones and leaves out a portion. Of some 48,000 clones listed, 65% to 80% are singletons. The sample was sorted cells pooled from one or two spleens. The origin of the receptors is a pool of C57BL/6 mice in good health.

Comments on this clone: The germline and genes are mouse ones. The missing CDR3 end, 1 residue past where the read stops, is filled in from the germline J gene. The chain is built from TRBV13-2 and TRBJ2-1; D may match TRBD1 or TRBD2 (6 bases each). CDR1 is NNHNN, CDR2 SYGAGS, per germline (reference sequence). V lost 0 bases, J lost 0 bases, and 10 bases lay in between. The CDR3 is 16 amino acids. This chain's CDR3 is CASGDAAGANYAEQFF. CDR3 DNA (partial): TGTGCCAGCGGTGATGCTGCGGGGGCTAACTATGCTGAGCAGTTC.

To note about this clone: Any gene name here is a mouse gene name. The read ends 1 residue before the CDR3 terminus; that terminus is restored from the germline J gene. The chain uses TRBV19 and TRBJ1-4; TRBD1 matches at 12 bases. Germline V gene sequence: CDR1 FNHDT, CDR2 SITEND (reference sequence). Losses at the gene ends were 5 bases for V and 7 bases for J; bases not matched to a gene: 6. This CDR3 has 15 amino acids. CDR3 DNA (partial): TGTGCCAGCAGCCGCGGGACAGGGGGCTTCGAAAGATTATTT. Its protein product is CASSRGTGGFERLF. The full CDR3 sequence reads CASSRGTGGFERLFF.

With respect to this clone: The genes and germline here are from mouse. The part of the CDR3 DNA that was read is TGCTCCAGCAGTCAATCGAGGGCAGCAAACTCCGACTACACC. It codes for CSSSQSRAANSDYT. The CDR3 reads in full as CSSSQSRAANSDYTF. This chain connects TRBV23 to TRBJ1-2. Coverage ceases 1 residue before the CDR3 finishes, and the germline J gene fills in the end. The CDR3 is made up of 15 amino acids. Germline V gene sequence: CDR1 KGHTA, CDR2 FQNQQP.

As regards this clone: The gene names given are mouse names. The sequenced part of the CDR3 DNA is TGTGCCAGCAGCCAAGACAGGGCTGGAAATACGCTCTAT. It yields the protein CASSQDRAGNTLY. The CDR3 in full is CASSQDRAGNTLYF. This sequence joins TRBV2 and TRBJ1-3, with a weak D call TRBD1 (5 bases). The sequence runs out 1 residue before the end of the CDR3; the remainder is reconstructed from the germline J gene. The CDR3 spans 14 residues. Trimming shortened V by 0 bases and J by 2 bases, and 5 bases separated the two germline ends. Germline CDR1 and CDR2: LGHNA and YSYQKL.

On this clone itself: Mouse gene names and germline throughout. The read terminates 1 residue before the CDR3 end, so the remaining end is supplied by the germline J gene. This chain joins TRBV13-2 and TRBJ2-7; 7 bases are shared with TRBD2. The V segment lost 1 base and the J segment 4 bases; nucleotides outside the gene matches: 5. The CDR3 loop spans 14 amino acids. In germline, CDR1 is NNHNN, CDR2 SYGAGS (reference sequence). The CDR3 region is CASGDRLGEYEQYF. Partial CDR3 DNA: TGTGCCAGCGGTGATCGGCTGGGGGAATATGAACAGTAC.

In regard to this clone: Mouse germline and gene names are used. Read coverage stops 1 residue before the CDR3 terminus; the germline J gene supplies the remainder. The J gene is TRBJ2-5, the V gene TRBV19; 10 bases are shared with TRBD2. Trimming cost V 5 bases and J 6 bases; bases outside gene matches: 6. Germline CDR1 reads FNHDT; CDR2 reads SITEND (reference sequence). This CDR3 has 14 amino acids. The sequenced part of the CDR3 DNA is TGTGCCAGCAGCCCCGGACTGGGGGATGACACCCAGTAC. Translated: CASSPGLGDDTQY. The complete CDR3 reads CASSPGLGDDTQYF.

This clone was counted between two and nine times. These gene names are mouse names. The CDR3 end is not reached by the read, which stops 1 residue before it; the germline J gene fills it in. The V call is TRBV13-2, the J call TRBJ2-7; 7 nucleotides align to TRBD1. The ends lost 2 bases at V and 5 bases at J; junction bases unmatched: 4. The V gene's germline CDR1 is NNHNN and CDR2 SYGAGS (reference sequence). This CDR3 is 13 amino acids long. The CDR3 DNA, read in part, is TGTGCCAGCGGTGAACAGGGGAGGGATGAACAGTAC. The encoded protein is CASGEQGRDEQY. The full-length CDR3 reads as CASGEQGRDEQYF.

This clone was found a few times. Genes and germline are mouse. The sequenced part of the CDR3 DNA is TGTGCAAGCAGCTCCCAGGGGTATTCTGGAAATACGCTCTAT. It codes for CASSSQGYSGNTLY. The CDR3, in full, reads CASSSQGYSGNTLYF. The V gene is TRBV16, the J gene TRBJ1-3; perhaps TRBD1 as D (6 bases). The read ends 1 residue shy of where the CDR3 ends; the end is completed using the germline J gene. Germline-derived CDR1 and CDR2 are SGHSA and FRNQAP. The CDR3 consists of 15 residues. The germline V and J ends were trimmed by 4 bases and 0 bases, with 10 bases remaining between them.

Comment on this clone: The germline and genes are mouse ones. The CDR3 end is not reached by the read, which stops 1 residue before it; the germline J gene fills it in. The V gene is TRBV3, the J gene TRBJ1-6; D not certain. TRBJ1-6 is given ORF status, its function remaining uncertain. Germline CDR1 is SNHLY and CDR2 is FYNGKV (reference sequence). V was shortened by 5 bases and J by 5 bases, with 4 bases between the two germline ends. CDR3 size: 12 residues. CDR3 bases read: TGTGCCAGCAGCCTAAATAATTCGCCCCTCTAC. Translation: CASSLNNSPLY. The entire CDR3 protein is CASSLNNSPLYF.

Remarks on this clone: Gene names denote mouse genes. The DNA ends 1 residue before the CDR3 does, and the rest of the CDR3 is filled in from the germline J gene. The V call is TRBV20, the J call TRBJ1-3; 9 bases match TRBD1. V lost 1 base and J lost 2; bases outside the gene matches: 0. The CDR3 is 14 residues long. Germline lookup yields CDR1 GFQATS and CDR2 STVNSAI. The CDR3 loop reads CGARGQGAGNTLYF. Partial CDR3 DNA: TGTGGTGCTAGGGGACAGGGGGCTGGAAATACGCTCTAT.

A note on this clone: Gene names follow the mouse nomenclature. The CDR3 loop reads CAWFPGLGGNTGQLYF. The covered CDR3 bases are TGTGCCTGGTTCCCGGGACTGGGGGGTAACACCGGGCAGCTCTAC. The chain is built from TRBV31 and TRBJ2-2; 12 bases are a match to TRBD2. The read halts 1 residue ahead of the CDR3 end, with the missing end drawn from the germline J gene. Germline CDR1 reads GKSSPN; CDR2 reads SITVG. The CDR3 consists of 16 residues. V lost 5 bases and J lost 2; bases outside the gene matches: 6.

Concerning this clone itself: Any gene name here is a mouse gene name. From the germline J gene comes the end of the CDR3, since the read stops 1 residue before it. This sequence joins TRBV5 and TRBJ2-7; either TRBD1 or TRBD2 may supply D (5 bases each). The CDR3 has 14 amino acids. Germline V CDR1 and CDR2: LGHNA, YNLKQL (reference sequence). Trimming removed 4 bases from V and 0 bases from J, with 10 bases in between. The sequenced CDR3 bases are TGTGCCAGCAGCCCCCGGGGCCTCTCCTATGAACAGTAC. Its protein product is CASSPRGLSYEQY. The whole CDR3 region reads CASSPRGLSYEQYF.

Note on this clone: The gene symbols are mouse symbols. Read sequence stops 1 residue before the CDR3 end, and the germline J gene provides the missing end. The chain couples TRBV26 to TRBJ1-4, with 7 bases aligning to TRBD1. Germline V gene lookup returns CDR1 KGHPV and CDR2 FQNQEV (reference sequence). J was trimmed by 1 base and V by 1 base; bases with no gene match: 0. The CDR3 consists of 15 residues. Here the CDR3 reads CASSLYRGSNERLFF. The sequenced part of the CDR3 DNA is TGTGCCAGCAGTCTGTACAGGGGTTCCAACGAAAGATTATTT.

Note on this clone: The genes are named according to mouse. The read stops 1 residue short of the end of the CDR3; the missing end is completed from the germline J gene. The rearrangement uses TRBV3 and TRBJ1-6, with 8 bases fitting TRBD1. TRBJ1-6 has ORF status, its function being uncertain. Germline CDR1 reads SNHLY; CDR2 reads FYNGKV (reference sequence). V was pared by 4 bases and J by 8 bases, with 1 base of the junction left unmatched. The CDR3 contains 13 residues. CDR3 sequence reads: CASSSTGDSPLYF. The covered CDR3 bases are TGTGCCAGCAGCTCGACAGGGGATTCGCCCCTCTAC.

Of note for this clone: Genes and germline come from the mouse. Read coverage stops 1 residue before the CDR3 terminus; the germline J gene supplies the remainder. The J gene is TRBJ1-2, the V gene TRBV31; TRBD1 agrees at 9 bases. The CDR3 length is 13 residues. V gave up 5 bases and J gave up 2 bases; unmatched junction bases: 3. Germline loops: CDR1 GKSSPN, CDR2 SITVG. The sequenced CDR3 bases are TGTGCCTGGGTAACAGGGGGCAACTCCGACTACACC. Protein sequence: CAWVTGGNSDYT. The entire CDR3 protein is CAWVTGGNSDYTF.

This clone was observed once. Gene labels here are mouse ones. The DNA ends 1 residue before the CDR3 does, and the rest of the CDR3 is filled in from the germline J gene. The rearrangement uses TRBV13-2 and TRBJ2-5; D unresolved. V lost 2 bases, J lost 2 bases, and 6 bases lay in between. The CDR3 contains 13 residues. The germline V gene encodes CDR1 NNHNN and CDR2 SYGAGS (reference sequence). This CDR3 is CASGEGFQDTQYF. CDR3 DNA (partial): TGTGCCAGCGGTGAGGGATTCCAAGACACCCAGTAC.

Details on this clone: Genes and germline come from the mouse. Read sequence stops 1 residue before the CDR3 end, and the germline J gene provides the missing end. This sequence joins TRBV12-1 and TRBJ1-3; TRBD1 agrees at 11 bases. Germline V gene sequence: CDR1 SGHSN, CDR2 HYEKVE. The CDR3 consists of 15 residues. The J segment lost 2 bases and the V segment lost 1 base, leaving 0 bases of the junction unmatched. CDR3: CASSLGQGAGNTLYF. Partial CDR3 DNA: TGTGCCAGCTCTCTGGGACAGGGGGCTGGAAATACGCTCTAT.

Remarks on this clone: The genes are named according to mouse. The read ends 1 residue before the CDR3 terminus; that terminus is restored from the germline J gene. The chain employs TRBV16 and TRBJ2-7, with D possibly matching TRBD1 (5 bases). The ends were cut back, 6 bases at V and 0 bases at J, with 9 bases in the middle. The CDR3 runs 13 residues. Germline V lookup: CDR1 SGHSA, CDR2 FRNQAP. CDR3 loop: CASRRTFSYEQYF. The CDR3 DNA, read in part, is TGTGCAAGCAGACGGACATTCTCCTATGAACAGTAC.

Details on this clone: Mouse names are used for the genes. The CDR3 end lies 1 residue beyond the end of the read and is filled in from the germline J gene. J is TRBJ2-7 and V is TRBV31; 12 nucleotides agree with TRBD2. The CDR3 has 13 residues. V was pared by 3 bases and J by 7 bases, with 4 bases of the junction left unmatched. Per germline, CDR1 GKSSPN and CDR2 SITVG. CDR3 DNA, as far as it was read: TGTGCCTGGAGGCGACTGGGGGGGCCGGAACAGTAC. This gives the protein CAWRRLGGPEQY. The CDR3 in its entirety is CAWRRLGGPEQYF.

Points on this clone: Gene and germline names: mouse. The read ends 1 residue before the CDR3 terminus; that terminus is restored from the germline J gene. The V and J genes are TRBV16 and TRBJ1-1; TRBD1 might be the D (6 bases). Germline V gives CDR1 SGHSA, CDR2 FRNQAP. Trimming cost V 5 bases and J 5 bases, with 9 bases left between them. The CDR3 totals 12 residues. The CDR3 protein is CASSLRGTEVFF. The CDR3 bases that were read are TGTGCAAGCAGCCTCAGGGGAACAGAAGTCTTC. Together with reference TRBV16 and TRBJ1-1, the CDR3 gives the full variable domain: NAGVIQTPRHKVTGKGQEATLWCEPISGHSAVFWYRQTIVQGLEFLTYFRNQAPIDDSGMPKERFSAQMPNQSHSTLKIQSTQPQDSAVYLCASSLRGTEVFFGKGTRLTVV.

In the case of this clone: These gene names are mouse names. Coverage ceases 1 residue before the CDR3 finishes, and the germline J gene fills in the end. This chain uses TRBV16 with TRBJ1-2; D gene uncertain. This CDR3 comprises 13 residues. V gave up 2 bases and J gave up 0 bases, with 4 bases separating them. Germline CDR1 and CDR2: SGHSA and FRNQAP. The CDR3 bases that were read are TGTGCAAGCAGCTTAACAACAAACTCCGACTACACC. Translated: CASSLTTNSDYT. The full CDR3 protein reads CASSLTTNSDYTF.

Comment on this clone: The gene names here belong to mouse. Incomplete CDR3 DNA: TGTGCCAGCGGTGATGCAGTTAACCAAGACACCCAGTAC. Translation: CASGDAVNQDTQY. The full CDR3 protein is CASGDAVNQDTQYF. This chain uses TRBV13-2 with TRBJ2-5; no definite D call. The DNA ends 1 residue before the CDR3 does, and the rest of the CDR3 is filled in from the germline J gene. Per the germline V gene, CDR1 is NNHNN and CDR2 is SYGAGS (reference sequence). The CDR3 covers 14 residues. Trimming took 0 bases from V and 0 from J, leaving 5 bases between them.

Comments on this clone: All gene names here are mouse names. The CDR3 end lies 1 residue beyond the end of the read and is filled in from the germline J gene. This chain uses TRBV16 with TRBJ2-2; 8 bases are shared with TRBD1. The CDR3 covers 14 residues. The germline CDR1 and CDR2 sequences are SGHSA and FRNQAP. Trimming cost V 3 bases and J 6 bases; bases outside gene matches: 3. The CDR3 DNA, read in part, is TGTGCAAGCAGCTTCGCACAGGGGGCCGGGCAGCTCTAC. Translation: CASSFAQGAGQLY. In full, the CDR3 reads CASSFAQGAGQLYF.

To note about this clone: The germline and genes are mouse ones. Read data end 1 residue before the CDR3 end; the end is taken from the germline J gene. The chain is built from TRBV31 and TRBJ2-5; D remains ambiguous. Trimming took off 0 bases at V and 0 bases at J, with 7 bases between the two ends. The CDR3 consists of 14 residues. CDR1 is GKSSPN and CDR2 is SITVG in the germline V gene. The CDR3 DNA, read in part, is TGTGCCTGGAGTCTACGGGTTAACCAAGACACCCAGTAC. This codes for CAWSLRVNQDTQY. The complete CDR3 protein is CAWSLRVNQDTQYF.

Points on this clone: Mouse germline and gene names are used. The read gets to within 1 residue of the CDR3 end, and the germline J gene fills in the rest. The same CDR3 also results from other DNA sequences found in this sample. V gene TRBV4 combines with J gene TRBJ2-3, with unresolved D. Trimming stripped 4 bases from V and 0 bases from J, with 2 bases between. Germline CDR1 is LGHDT and CDR2 is YNNKQL (reference sequence). This CDR3 is built from 12 residues. The sequenced part of the CDR3 DNA is TGTGCCAGCAGCTTTAGTGCAGAAACGCTGTAT. It encodes CASSFSAETLY. The whole CDR3 sequence reads CASSFSAETLYF.

As concerns this clone: Gene and germline names: mouse. The read ends 1 residue early relative to the CDR3; the germline J gene fills the gap. This rearrangement joins TRBV15 to TRBJ2-5; D is unresolved. CDR3 length equals 13 residues. The germline CDR1 and CDR2 sequences are SGHND and FRSKSL. The germline V and J ends were trimmed by 6 bases and 0 bases, with 7 bases remaining between them. CDR3: CASREDNQDTQYF. The sequenced CDR3 bases are TGTGCCAGCAGGGAGGACAACCAAGACACCCAGTAC.